Following are 6 T cell receptor beta chains from one sample sequenced in a study of CD8+CD57+ T cells in acquired aplastic anemia. Patients chosen for sequencing had CD8+CD57+ cells that had expanded, as shown by flow cytometry. Genomic DNA served as template for TCR beta VDJ and CDR3 profiling. TCRdb analysed the reads with MiXCR anew, one entry per CDR3 protein. This table has under 500,000 distinct CDR3 sequences, roughly a third appearing once. The sample was sorted CD4+, CD8+, or CD8+CD57+ T cells (not recorded which) from PBMCs. Every receptor here comes from a human donor with aplastic anemia.

The gene calls are TRBV6-5 and TRBJ2-7; TRBD2 matches 7 bases. This CDR3 spans 14 amino acids. V was clipped by 2 bases and J by 5 bases; unmatched bases: 6. CDR1 and CDR2 (germline): MNHEY, SVGAGI. The CDR3 coding sequence is TGTGCCAGCAGTTACGGGGGGGGTGGGAACGAGCAGTACTTC. The encoded protein is CASSYGGGGNEQYF.

Regarding this clonotype: Sequence at one end of the junction differs from germline and may be a read error. V gene TRBV6-5 combines with J gene TRBJ2-3; unclear D gene. Germline CDR1 MNHEY, CDR2 SVGAGI. The CDR3 is 11 residues long. For the CDR3, the DNA is TGTGCCTGCAGTTACCACTCGACGCAGTATTTT. Translation gives CACSYHSTQYF.

A remark on this clonotype: The CDR3 end shows no conserved phenylalanine or tryptophan, and so a read error is likely. This chain uses TRBV12-3 or TRBV12-4 with TRBJ1-1, with TRBD1 as a possible D gene (5 bases). The germline V and J ends were trimmed by 6 bases and 6 bases, with 17 bases remaining between them. This CDR3 has 14 amino acids. CDR3: CASRQTLKGPEAFL. CDR3 nucleotide sequence: TGTGCCAGCAGGCAGACACTGAAGGGACCTGAAGCTTTCCTT.

This clonotype was seen at least ten times. This chain uses TRBV25-1 with TRBJ1-2; D remains ambiguous. CDR3 length: 14 amino acids. V lost 6 bases, J lost 8 bases, and 19 bases lay in between. Germline CDR1 and CDR2: MGHDK and SYGVNS. The CDR3 bases are TGTGCCAGCAGCGACCCCGGGCCGACCCTCGGCTACACCTTC. Its protein is CASSDPGPTLGYTF.

This clonotype was recorded many times. The chain employs TRBV13 and TRBJ1-1, with TRBD1 identical over 7 bases. Germline V gene data show CDR1 as PRHDT and CDR2 as FYEKMQ (reference sequence). The CDR3 is 14 amino acids. The ends lost 6 bases at V and 2 bases at J; junction bases unmatched: 6. CDR3 residues: CASSGTELNTEAFF. CDR3 coding DNA: TGTGCCAGCAGTGGGACAGAACTTAACACTGAAGCTTTCTTT. The full variable domain, completed using reference TRBV13 and TRBJ1-1, is AAGVIQSPRHLIKEKRETATLKCYPIPRHDTVYWYQQGPGQDPQFLISFYEKMQSDKGSIPDRFSAQQFSDYHSELNMSSLELGDSALYFCASSGTELNTEAFFGQGTRLTVV.

The gene calls are TRBV10-3 and TRBJ1-6; possibly TRBD1 for D (6 bases). The V gene lost 0 bases and the J gene lost 9 bases, with 15 bases spanning the gap. CDR1 and CDR2 (germline): ENHRY, SYGVKD. This CDR3 is built from 16 residues. This CDR3 reads CAISESAGTGLSPLHF. In nucleotides, the CDR3 is TGTGCCATCAGTGAGTCAGCGGGAACAGGGCTTTCACCCCTCCACTTT.